The 9 T cell receptor beta chains in this list originate from one sample, sequenced in a study of cytomegalovirus exposure and HLA in healthy donors (dated by TCRdb to 2017 to 2019). Library creation used the immunoSEQ multiplex PCR assay. For the multiplex PCR, a mixture combining 60 forward primers for TCR Vbeta segments and 13 reverse primers for TCR Jbeta segments was used. The table was pulled from immuneACCESS by TCRdb, which kept in-frame rearrangements only. Such tables lose some clones; where checked, under half of the loss comes from unresolved V genes, and the rest has no known cause. The sample table records fewer than 200,000 clones; around 77% of these occur just once. Of the sample, about 4% is held by the ten largest clones. Sequenced: PBMCs. These receptors all stem from a man aged 30 to 45 in good health and CMV-seropositive.

This clone was counted between two and nine times. The chain joins TRBV9 to TRBJ2-2, with a tentative D call TRBD1 (5 bases). Germline V gives CDR1 SGDLS, CDR2 YYNGEE. This CDR3 has 13 amino acids. Deletions cut 8 bases from V and 4 bases from J, with 12 bases between. The CDR3 DNA sequence: TGTGCCAGTAGGGGATTGAGCACCGGGGAGCTGTTTTTT. Translating gives CASRGLSTGELFF. The variable domain in full, with the rest retrieved from reference TRBV9 and TRBJ2-2, is DSGVTQTPKHLITATGQRVTLRCSPRSGDLSVYWYQQSLDQGLQFLIQYYNGEERAKGNILERFSAQQFPDLHSELNLSSLELGDSALYFCASRGLSTGELFFGEGSRLTVL.

The chain couples TRBV29-1 to TRBJ2-7, with 14 bases aligning to TRBD2. Trimming took 4 bases from V and 2 from J; bases not matched to a gene: 16. CDR1 SQVTM and CDR2 ANQGSEA come from the germline V gene. The CDR3 runs to 19 residues. The CDR3 region has the DNA TGCAGCGTTGCGGGGACTCGGACAGGGGGACTAGCGGGGGCCTACGAGCAGTACTTC. Protein sequence: CSVAGTRTGGLAGAYEQYF.

V usage is TRBV9 and J usage is TRBJ1-1, with D perhaps matching TRBD1 (5 bases). The V end was cut by 7 bases, the J end by 3 bases, with 10 bases between. This CDR3 has 12 amino acids. CDR1 and CDR2 from the germline V gene are SGDLS and YYNGEE. The CDR3 here is CASGQGYTEAFF. As DNA, the CDR3 is TGTGCCAGCGGGCAGGGTTACACTGAAGCTTTCTTT.

This clone was counted a single time. The V gene is TRBV5-1, the J gene TRBJ2-1, with TRBD1 as a possible D gene (8 bases). The germline gives CDR1 SGHRS, CDR2 YFSETQ. This CDR3 comprises 15 residues. V shed 3 bases and J shed 5 bases, with 15 bases lying between them. The CDR3 DNA reads as TGCGCCAGCAGCTCCTGGACAGGGAGGGACAATGAGCAGTTCTTC. This encodes CASSSWTGRDNEQFF. Filled out from reference TRBV5-1 and TRBJ2-1, the complete variable domain reads KAGVTQTPRYLIKTRGQQVTLSCSPISGHRSVSWYQQTPGQGLQFLFEYFSETQRNKGNFPGRFSGRQFSNSRSEMNVSTLELGDSALYLCASSSWTGRDNEQFFGPGTRLTVL.

V gene TRBV4-2 combines with J gene TRBJ2-5, with a weak D call TRBD2 (5 bases). Per the germline V gene, CDR1 is LGHNA and CDR2 is YNFKEQ. There are 15 residues in the CDR3. V was trimmed by 0 bases and J by 4 bases, leaving 12 bases between them. CDR3 in amino acids: CASSQETLGAETQYF. CDR3 DNA sequence: TGTGCCAGCAGCCAAGAAACGTTGGGAGCAGAGACCCAGTACTTC.

V usage is TRBV19 and J usage is TRBJ1-5, with TRBD1 matching 9 bases. The CDR3 loop spans 16 amino acids. The germline V gene has CDR1 LNHDA and CDR2 SQIVND (reference sequence). The V segment lost 7 bases and the J segment 7 bases; nucleotides outside the gene matches: 14. CDR3 in DNA: TGTGCCAGTACCCACGGGGGACAGGGAGCCTTCCAGCCCCAGCATTTT. Translation gives CASTHGGQGAFQPQHF.

The CDR3 is CASSPTGDRSNQPQHF. Here the CDR3 DNA reads TGCGCCAGCAGCCCAACAGGGGATCGTAGCAATCAGCCCCAGCATTTT. The J gene is TRBJ1-5, the V gene TRBV5-1, with TRBD1 identical over 7 bases. CDR3 length: 16 residues. V was pared by 4 bases and J by 0 bases, with 7 bases of the junction left unmatched. Germline V gene lookup returns CDR1 SGHRS and CDR2 YFSETQ.

This clone occurred once. V is TRBV27 and J is TRBJ2-3; 10 nucleotides agree with TRBD2. This CDR3 contains 18 residues. Losses at the gene ends were 1 base for V and 4 bases for J; bases not matched to a gene: 11. The germline V gene has CDR1 MNHEY and CDR2 SMNVEV (reference sequence). For the CDR3, the DNA is TGTGCCAGCAGTTTATTGGCAGGGGTAGCGGGGGGAGCAGATACGCAGTATTTT. Protein: CASSLLAGVAGGADTQYF.

This clone appeared a single time. The chain recombines TRBV29-1 with TRBJ2-7; tentative D call: TRBD2 (6 bases). Trimming left V 3 bases short and J 2 bases short, with 11 bases between. This CDR3 contains 13 residues. The germline gives CDR1 SQVTM, CDR2 ANQGSEA. The CDR3 bases are TGCAGCGTTGAGAGCCCGGGGGCCTACGAGCAGTACTTC. Its protein product is CSVESPGAYEQYF.